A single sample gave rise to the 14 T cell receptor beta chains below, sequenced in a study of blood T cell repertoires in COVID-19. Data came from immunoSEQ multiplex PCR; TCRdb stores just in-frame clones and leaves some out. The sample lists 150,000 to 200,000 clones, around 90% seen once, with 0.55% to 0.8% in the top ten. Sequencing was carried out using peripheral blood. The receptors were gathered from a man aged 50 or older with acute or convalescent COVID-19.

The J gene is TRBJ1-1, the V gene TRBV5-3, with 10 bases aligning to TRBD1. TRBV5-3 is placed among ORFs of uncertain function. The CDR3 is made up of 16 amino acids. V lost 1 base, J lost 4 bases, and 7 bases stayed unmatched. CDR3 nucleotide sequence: TGTGCCAGAAGCTTGAGGGGACAGGGGCCGAGCACTGAAGCTTTCTTT. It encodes CARSLRGQGPSTEAFF.

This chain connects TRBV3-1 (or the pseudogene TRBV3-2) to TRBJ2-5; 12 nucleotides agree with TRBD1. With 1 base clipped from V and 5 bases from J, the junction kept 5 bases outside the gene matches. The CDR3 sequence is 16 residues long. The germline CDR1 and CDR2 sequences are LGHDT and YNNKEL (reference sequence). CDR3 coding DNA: TGTGCCAGCAGCCAAGGGGGGACAGGGGGCGCCGAGACCCAGTACTTC. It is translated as CASSQGGTGGAETQYF.

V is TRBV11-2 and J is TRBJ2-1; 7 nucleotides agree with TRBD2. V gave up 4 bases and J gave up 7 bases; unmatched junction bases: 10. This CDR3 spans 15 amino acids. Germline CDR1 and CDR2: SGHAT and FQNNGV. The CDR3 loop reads CASSSLLRGRNEQFF. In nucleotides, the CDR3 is TGTGCCAGCAGCTCCCTACTGCGGGGGAGGAATGAGCAGTTCTTC.

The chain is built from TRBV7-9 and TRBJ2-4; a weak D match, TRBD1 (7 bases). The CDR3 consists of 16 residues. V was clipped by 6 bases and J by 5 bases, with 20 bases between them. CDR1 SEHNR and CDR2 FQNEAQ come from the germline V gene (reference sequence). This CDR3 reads CASSYAQAGQQNIQYF. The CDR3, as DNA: TGTGCCAGCAGTTACGCCCAGGCGGGACAGCAAAACATTCAGTACTTC.

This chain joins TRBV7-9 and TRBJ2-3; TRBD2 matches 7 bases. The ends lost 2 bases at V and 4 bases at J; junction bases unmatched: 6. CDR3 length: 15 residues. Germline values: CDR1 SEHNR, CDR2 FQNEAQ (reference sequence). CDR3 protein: CASSLQGGPADTQYF. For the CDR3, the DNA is TGTGCCAGCAGCTTACAGGGAGGGCCAGCAGATACGCAGTATTTT.

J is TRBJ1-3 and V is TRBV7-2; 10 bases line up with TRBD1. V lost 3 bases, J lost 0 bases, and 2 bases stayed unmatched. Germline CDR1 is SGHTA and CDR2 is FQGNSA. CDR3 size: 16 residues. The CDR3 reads CASSFGQGVSGNTIYF. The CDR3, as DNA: TGTGCCAGCAGCTTTGGACAGGGGGTCTCTGGAAACACCATATATTTT.

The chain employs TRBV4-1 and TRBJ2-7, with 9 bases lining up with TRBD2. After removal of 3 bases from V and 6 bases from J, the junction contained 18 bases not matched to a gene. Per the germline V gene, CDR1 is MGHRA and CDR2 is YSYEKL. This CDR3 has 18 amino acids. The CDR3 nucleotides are TGCGCCAGCAGCCAGGAACCCTTAGGCGCTAGCGGGACCCCCGAGCAGTACTTC. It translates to CASSQEPLGASGTPEQYF.

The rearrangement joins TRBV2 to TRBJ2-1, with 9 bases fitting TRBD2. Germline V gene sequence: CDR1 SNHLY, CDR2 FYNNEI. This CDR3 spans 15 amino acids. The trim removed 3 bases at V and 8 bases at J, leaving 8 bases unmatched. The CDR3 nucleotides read TGTGCCAGCAGTGAGGGTAGCGGGAGTGTCTATGAGCAGTTCTTC. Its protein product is CASSEGSGSVYEQFF.

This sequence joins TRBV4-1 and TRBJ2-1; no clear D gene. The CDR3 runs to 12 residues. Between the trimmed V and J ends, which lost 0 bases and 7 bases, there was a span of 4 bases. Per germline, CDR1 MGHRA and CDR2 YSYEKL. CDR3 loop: CASSQDRNEQFF. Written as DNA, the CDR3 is TGCGCCAGCAGCCAAGACAGAAATGAGCAGTTCTTC.

The CDR3 DNA follows: TGTGCCAGCAGTGAGACCCTACTAGCGGGGGTTGACACCGGGGAGCTGTTTTTT. This codes for CASSETLLAGVDTGELFF. The V call is TRBV6-1, the J call TRBJ2-2; 11 bases are a match to TRBD2. The length of the CDR3 is 18 residues. Looked up from germline, CDR1 is MNHNS and CDR2 is SASEGT. The trim removed 3 bases at V and 3 bases at J, leaving 9 bases unmatched.

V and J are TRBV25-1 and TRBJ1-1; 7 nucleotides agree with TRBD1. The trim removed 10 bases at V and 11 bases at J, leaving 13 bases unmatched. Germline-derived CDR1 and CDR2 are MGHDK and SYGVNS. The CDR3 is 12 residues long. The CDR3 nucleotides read TGTGCCACCCGAGGACAGGCTTCGGCGGCTTTCTTT. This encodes CATRGQASAAFF. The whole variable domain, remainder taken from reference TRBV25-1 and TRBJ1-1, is EADIYQTPRYLVIGTGKKITLECSQTMGHDKMYWYQQDPGMELHLIHYSYGVNSTEKGDLSSESTVSRIRTEHFPLTLESARPSHTSQYLCATRGQASAAFFGQGTRLTVV.

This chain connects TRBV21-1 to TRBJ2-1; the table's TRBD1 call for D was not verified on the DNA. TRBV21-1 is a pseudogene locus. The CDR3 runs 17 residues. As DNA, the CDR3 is TGTGCCAGCAGCCACGAATTTGGACAGGGACAATACAATGAGCAGTTCTTC. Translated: CASSHEFGQGQYNEQFF.

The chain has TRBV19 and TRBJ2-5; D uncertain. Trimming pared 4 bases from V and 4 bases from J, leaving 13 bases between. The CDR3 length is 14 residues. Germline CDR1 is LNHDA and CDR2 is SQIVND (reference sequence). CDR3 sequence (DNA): TGTGCCAGTAGTACCTTCGGGTTGGGAGAGACCCAGTACTTC. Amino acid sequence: CASSTFGLGETQYF.

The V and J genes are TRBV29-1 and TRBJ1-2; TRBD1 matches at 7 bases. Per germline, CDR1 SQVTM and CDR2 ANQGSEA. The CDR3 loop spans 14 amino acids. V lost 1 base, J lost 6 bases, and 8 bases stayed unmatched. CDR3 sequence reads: CSVEVVDRADGYTF. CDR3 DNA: TGCAGCGTTGAAGTAGTTGACAGGGCGGATGGCTACACCTTC.